The next 3 T cell receptor beta chains were all read from a single sample in a study of regulatory T cells in long-lasting Graves disease. The time point here: persistent/refractory GD, antithyroid drugs over 5 years with positive TRAb. Scientists built the TCR library using RNA that was extracted from PBMCs. In building TCR beta libraries, iRepertoire HTBI primers were used together with Arm-PCR of CDR3 regions. TCRdb fed the multiplex PCR reads into MiXCR, producing one record per CDR3 protein. The sample has roughly 500,000 distinct CDR3 sequences; under 25% are singletons. Source: peripheral blood mononuclear cells (PBMCs), taken when the disease was refractory, from a patient treated with antithyroid drugs. Receptors were obtained from a female donor with Graves disease.

This clonotype occurred many times. V and J are TRBV13 and TRBJ2-7; 7 bases align to TRBD2. Germline values: CDR1 PRHDT, CDR2 FYEKMQ (reference sequence). V lost 4 bases and J lost 0; bases outside the gene matches: 6. This CDR3 is 15 amino acids long. CDR3 residues: CASSWGSGYSYEQYF. In nucleotides, the CDR3 is TGTGCCAGCAGCTGGGGTAGCGGGTACTCCTACGAGCAGTACTTC.

This clonotype was seen repeatedly, ten times or more. The chain uses TRBV12-3 or TRBV12-4 and TRBJ1-3, with D unresolved. Trimming cost V 3 bases and J 2 bases, with 8 bases left between them. This CDR3 is built from 14 residues. The CDR3: CASSLGGTGNTIYF. The DNA of the CDR3 is TGTGCCAGCAGTTTGGGTGGAACTGGAAACACCATATATTTT.

This clonotype was detected ten times or more. The gene calls are TRBV11-2 and TRBJ2-6, with D tentatively TRBD2 (6 bases). Germline V gives CDR1 SGHAT, CDR2 FQNNGV. V was pared by 5 bases and J by 0 bases, with 8 bases between. The CDR3 has 15 amino acids. The CDR3 loop is CASSRDFSGANVLTF. CDR3 DNA sequence: TGTGCCAGCAGCCGGGACTTCTCTGGGGCCAACGTCCTGACTTTC. Full variable domain (missing parts from reference TRBV11-2 and TRBJ2-6): EAGVAQSPRYKIIEKRQSVAFWCNPISGHATLYWYQQILGQGPKLLIQFQNNGVVDDSQLPKDRFSAERLKGVDSTLKIQPAKLEDSAVYLCASSRDFSGANVLTFGAGSRLTVL.